This T cell receptor (beta chain) was found in a study of CD4 T cells in relation to SARS-CoV-2 and coronaviruses. The overall study: After nine to eleven days of antigen culture, PBMC TCR beta CDR3s were sequenced. Overall study findings and caveats: Crossreactivity was assessed only for spike protein, not other viral proteins.

Before the COVID-19 pandemic, during about 2010-2019, CD4+ T cells were taken from unexposed donors. The cells were cultured for 9 to 11 days before CD4+ T cells were isolated. On this clone: The antigen is not known.

Profiled with immunoSEQ multiplex PCR; TCRdb holds only in-frame clones, not every one. The table records 25,000 to 30,000 clones, 60% to 85% of them present only once. Trimming left V 2 bases short and J 4 bases short, with 5 bases between. CDR3 length: 12 residues. Germline CDR1 reads SGHVS; CDR2 reads FQNEAQ. The sequencing input was CD4+ T cells from PBMCs, cultured in vitro. The clonotype was recovered from a human donor in good health. The chain employs TRBV7-8 and TRBJ1-2; D gene uncertain. CDR3 protein: CASSLTPYGYTF. CDR3 nucleotides: TGTGCCAGCAGCTTAACCCCCTATGGCTACACCTTC.